These T cell receptor beta chains were read from a single sample in a study of T cell repertoires in cytomegalovirus infection. TCRdb independently ran MiXCR on the reads; one entry per CDR3 protein. The sample has roughly 300,000 distinct CDR3 sequences, over 20% seen once. The sequenced sample consisted of PBMCs. These receptors all stem from a human donor in good health (CMV status not recorded). Some clones in this sample may be carry-over from other donors' samples. CDR3s include the opening cysteine and the closing phenylalanine or tryptophan. Each record gives: J gene, V gene, D gene, clone size, CDR3 DNA, CDR3 protein. D genes are given only for firm matches. Where a row states a size, it is once, few, many or the class of an expanded clone; other rows omit it.

j_call: TRBJ2-7; v_call: TRBV6-2/TRBV6-3; d_call: TRBD2; clone_size: NA; cdr3_nt: TGTGCCAGCAGTTACTCGGGAGCGGGGGCCGTCTACGAGCAGTACTTC; cdr3_aa: CASSYSGAGAVYEQYF
j_call: TRBJ2-3; v_call: TRBV24-1; d_call: TRBD1; clone_size: NA; cdr3_nt: TGTGCCACCAGTGACCCGACAGGGCCCAGCACAGATACGCAGTATTTT; cdr3_aa: CATSDPTGPSTDTQYF
j_call: TRBJ2-7; v_call: TRBV29-1; d_call: NA; clone_size: NA; cdr3_nt: TGCAGCGTTGCCCCCGGGTGGGTGGGCTCCGAGCAGTACTTC; cdr3_aa: CSVAPGWVGSEQYF
j_call: TRBJ2-7; v_call: TRBV20-1; d_call: TRBD1; clone_size: NA; cdr3_nt: TGCAGTGCTGGTAGGACAGGGGGCGACGAGCAGTACTTC; cdr3_aa: CSAGRTGGDEQYF
j_call: TRBJ1-6; v_call: TRBV7-9; d_call: TRBD1; clone_size: NA; cdr3_nt: TGTGCCGGGGACAGGGGTTATAATTCACCCCTCCACTTT; cdr3_aa: CAGDRGYNSPLHF
j_call: TRBJ1-2; v_call: TRBV25-1; d_call: NA; clone_size: NA; cdr3_nt: TGTGCCAGCAGTGAGGGCCAGTTGTGGGGCTACACCTTC; cdr3_aa: CASSEGQLWGYTF
j_call: TRBJ2-7; v_call: TRBV15; d_call: NA; clone_size: NA; cdr3_nt: TGTGCCACCAGCAGAACATCTTACGAGCAGTACTTC; cdr3_aa: CATSRTSYEQYF
j_call: TRBJ1-6; v_call: TRBV27; d_call: NA; clone_size: NA; cdr3_nt: TGTGCCAGCAGTTTTGATCCAGGGGCGTCACCCCTCCACTTT; cdr3_aa: CASSFDPGASPLHF
j_call: TRBJ2-2; v_call: TRBV15; d_call: NA; clone_size: NA; cdr3_nt: TGTGCCACCAGCAGATGGGAAACCCGCGGGGAGCTGTTTTTT; cdr3_aa: CATSRWETRGELFF
j_call: TRBJ2-7; v_call: TRBV12-3/TRBV12-4; d_call: NA; clone_size: NA; cdr3_nt: TGTGCCAGCAGTTCCTCAGGGCTTTACGAGCAGTACTTC; cdr3_aa: CASSSSGLYEQYF
j_call: TRBJ1-5; v_call: TRBV28; d_call: NA; clone_size: few; cdr3_nt: TGTGCCAGCAGTCTATACGAGGGGGATCAGCCCCAGCATTTT; cdr3_aa: CASSLYEGDQPQHF
j_call: TRBJ2-3; v_call: TRBV29-1; d_call: NA; clone_size: NA; cdr3_nt: TGCAGCGTTGAATGGCGGTCCACAGATACGCAGTATTTT; cdr3_aa: CSVEWRSTDTQYF
j_call: TRBJ2-3; v_call: TRBV7-3; d_call: NA; clone_size: many; cdr3_nt: TGTGCCAGCAGCCCCCAGGCGGGGACCACAGATACGCAGTATTTT; cdr3_aa: CASSPQAGTTDTQYF
j_call: TRBJ2-7; v_call: TRBV11-2; d_call: NA; clone_size: few; cdr3_nt: TGTGCCAGCAGCCTAAACCCGGGCGTGACGATCTACGAGCAGTACTTC; cdr3_aa: CASSLNPGVTIYEQYF
j_call: TRBJ1-1; v_call: TRBV6-6; d_call: NA; clone_size: NA; cdr3_nt: TGTGCCAGCAGCCGTCGAACTGAAGCTTTCTTT; cdr3_aa: CASSRRTEAFF
j_call: TRBJ2-4; v_call: TRBV20-1; d_call: NA; clone_size: NA; cdr3_nt: TGCAGTGCTAGTGACACCTTTTCGCTTATTCAGTACTTC; cdr3_aa: CSASDTFSLIQYF
j_call: TRBJ1-6; v_call: TRBV20-1; d_call: NA; clone_size: few; cdr3_nt: TGCAGTGCTAGAGATCCTCCCTACAAGCTCCACTTT; cdr3_aa: CSARDPPYKLHF
j_call: TRBJ1-3; v_call: TRBV7-2; d_call: NA; clone_size: many; cdr3_nt: TGTGCCAGCAGCTTAGACAGTTTCTCTGGAAACACCATATATTTT; cdr3_aa: CASSLDSFSGNTIYF
j_call: TRBJ2-1; v_call: TRBV7-9; d_call: NA; clone_size: few; cdr3_nt: TGTGCCAGCAGCTCCGTCGGGAGCTATGAGCAGTTCTTC; cdr3_aa: CASSSVGSYEQFF
j_call: TRBJ1-2; v_call: TRBV28; d_call: NA; clone_size: NA; cdr3_nt: TGTGCCAGCAGTTTAGTTTCGGGCTACACCTTC; cdr3_aa: CASSLVSGYTF
j_call: TRBJ2-7; v_call: TRBV6-2/TRBV6-3; d_call: NA; clone_size: NA; cdr3_nt: TGTGCCAGCACCCAAGCGACCCAGGAGTACTTC; cdr3_aa: CASTQATQEYF
j_call: TRBJ2-7; v_call: TRBV7-2; d_call: NA; clone_size: many; cdr3_nt: TGTGCCAGCAGGCCCCGGGTAGGGGGAGGGCCCCACGAGCAGTACTTC; cdr3_aa: CASRPRVGGGPHEQYF
j_call: TRBJ2-5; v_call: TRBV20-1; d_call: TRBD1; clone_size: NA; cdr3_nt: TGCAGTGCTCCCCATCCCGGGACAGGGGGGGAAGAGACCCAGTACTTC; cdr3_aa: CSAPHPGTGGEETQYF
j_call: TRBJ2-5; v_call: TRBV28; d_call: NA; clone_size: NA; cdr3_nt: TGTGCCAGCAGTTCAGGGACTGTTAAAGAGACCCAGTACTTC; cdr3_aa: CASSSGTVKETQYF
j_call: TRBJ2-4; v_call: TRBV7-9; d_call: TRBD1; clone_size: few; cdr3_nt: TGTGCCAGCAGCCAGCAGGGACAGGGGAACATTCAGTACTTC; cdr3_aa: CASSQQGQGNIQYF
j_call: TRBJ2-1; v_call: TRBV19; d_call: NA; clone_size: NA; cdr3_nt: TGTGCCAGCACGGACCAATACAATGAGCAGTTCTTC; cdr3_aa: CASTDQYNEQFF
j_call: TRBJ1-2; v_call: TRBV5-6; d_call: NA; clone_size: NA; cdr3_nt: TGTGCCAGCAGCTTGGCCCCAGGTGGCTACACCTTC; cdr3_aa: CASSLAPGGYTF
j_call: TRBJ2-1; v_call: TRBV11-2; d_call: NA; clone_size: once; cdr3_nt: TGTGCCAGCAGCTTCCCGGTCCGAGGGTTGAACGAGCAGTTCTTC; cdr3_aa: CASSFPVRGLNEQFF
j_call: TRBJ2-5; v_call: TRBV7-2; d_call: NA; clone_size: many; cdr3_nt: TGTGCCAGCAGCTTAGACACCGAGACCCAGTACTTC; cdr3_aa: CASSLDTETQYF
j_call: TRBJ2-3; v_call: TRBV7-2; d_call: TRBD1; clone_size: many; cdr3_nt: TGTGCCAGCAGCCCGACAGGGTTTTTCGCAGATACGCAGTATTTT; cdr3_aa: CASSPTGFFADTQYF
j_call: TRBJ2-7; v_call: TRBV7-8; d_call: NA; clone_size: NA; cdr3_nt: TGTGCCAGCAGCTCACCCCTCGGCGAGCAGTACTTC; cdr3_aa: CASSSPLGEQYF
j_call: TRBJ1-5; v_call: TRBV6-6; d_call: NA; clone_size: NA; cdr3_nt: TGTGCCAGCCTTAGCATACCGAGCAATCAGCCCCAGCATTTT; cdr3_aa: CASLSIPSNQPQHF
j_call: TRBJ2-1; v_call: TRBV25-1; d_call: TRBD2; clone_size: few; cdr3_nt: TGTGCCAGCAGTCCTAGCGGGACGGGCAATGAGCAGTTCTTC; cdr3_aa: CASSPSGTGNEQFF
j_call: TRBJ1-1; v_call: TRBV9; d_call: TRBD1; clone_size: few; cdr3_nt: TGTGCCAGCAGCCTAGGACAGGGGAAGACTGAAGCTTTCTTT; cdr3_aa: CASSLGQGKTEAFF
j_call: TRBJ2-1; v_call: TRBV20-1; d_call: TRBD2; clone_size: NA; cdr3_nt: TGCAGTGCCCTAATGGGACTAGCGATAAATGAGCAGTTCTTC; cdr3_aa: CSALMGLAINEQFF
j_call: TRBJ2-1; v_call: TRBV29-1; d_call: TRBD1; clone_size: NA; cdr3_nt: TGCAGCGTCCGGACAGGGGCTGCGTACAATGAGCAGTTCTTC; cdr3_aa: CSVRTGAAYNEQFF
j_call: TRBJ1-5; v_call: TRBV12-3/TRBV12-4; d_call: NA; clone_size: few; cdr3_nt: TGTGCCAGCACATTGGAAGGGATGAGTCAGCCCCAGCATTTT; cdr3_aa: CASTLEGMSQPQHF
j_call: TRBJ1-1; v_call: TRBV4-1; d_call: TRBD1; clone_size: NA; cdr3_nt: TGCGCCAGCAGCCATGGGGACAGGGGGAACACTGAAGCTTTCTTT; cdr3_aa: CASSHGDRGNTEAFF
j_call: TRBJ2-1; v_call: TRBV7-9; d_call: NA; clone_size: few; cdr3_nt: TGTGCCAGCAGCTCGTACGACGGTGGTCGCTCCTACAATGAGCAGTTCTTC; cdr3_aa: CASSSYDGGRSYNEQFF
j_call: TRBJ2-3; v_call: TRBV27; d_call: NA; clone_size: many; cdr3_nt: TGTGCCAGCAGTTTATCTCCCCGGCGCACAGATACGCAGTATTTT; cdr3_aa: CASSLSPRRTDTQYF
j_call: TRBJ1-4; v_call: TRBV7-2; d_call: TRBD1; clone_size: NA; cdr3_nt: TGTGCCAGCAGCCGGACAGGGTTCGGTGAAAAACTGTTTTTT; cdr3_aa: CASSRTGFGEKLFF
j_call: TRBJ2-7; v_call: TRBV2; d_call: NA; clone_size: few; cdr3_nt: TGTGCCAGCAGTGAAAGGCGGTTATACGAGCAGTACTTC; cdr3_aa: CASSERRLYEQYF
j_call: TRBJ2-5; v_call: TRBV30; d_call: NA; clone_size: NA; cdr3_nt: TGTGCCTGGAACATTGGACAGCCCGCGGCCCAGTACTTC; cdr3_aa: CAWNIGQPAAQYF
j_call: TRBJ2-5; v_call: TRBV11-3; d_call: NA; clone_size: few; cdr3_nt: TGTGCCAGCAGCTTAGGACCATTAGCGCAGACCCAGTACTTC; cdr3_aa: CASSLGPLAQTQYF
j_call: TRBJ1-5; v_call: TRBV28; d_call: NA; clone_size: NA; cdr3_nt: TGTGCCAGCAGTGAACTTCTGAGGACCGATAGCAATCAGCCCCAGCATTTT; cdr3_aa: CASSELLRTDSNQPQHF
j_call: TRBJ2-7; v_call: TRBV6-5; d_call: NA; clone_size: many; cdr3_nt: TGTGCCAGCAGTTATTCGATTAGCGGCTCCTACGAGCAGTACTTC; cdr3_aa: CASSYSISGSYEQYF
j_call: TRBJ1-5; v_call: TRBV7-2; d_call: NA; clone_size: many; cdr3_nt: TGTGCCAGCAGCTTAAAGTTAGCGGGCAATCAGCCCCAGCATTTT; cdr3_aa: CASSLKLAGNQPQHF
j_call: TRBJ2-7; v_call: TRBV5-1; d_call: NA; clone_size: NA; cdr3_nt: TGCGCCAGCAGCTTGAACCAGAACGAGGCCAACGAGCAGTACTTC; cdr3_aa: CASSLNQNEANEQYF
j_call: TRBJ2-1; v_call: TRBV27; d_call: NA; clone_size: NA; cdr3_nt: TGTGCCAGCAGTTTGACTTCGTTCGGCAATGAGCAGTTCTTC; cdr3_aa: CASSLTSFGNEQFF
j_call: TRBJ1-6; v_call: TRBV20-1; d_call: TRBD1; clone_size: NA; cdr3_nt: TGCAGTGCTAGGGGACAGGGCCATAATTCACCCCTCCACTTT; cdr3_aa: CSARGQGHNSPLHF
j_call: TRBJ2-7; v_call: TRBV29-1; d_call: TRBD1; clone_size: few; cdr3_nt: TGCAGCGTGGCCCGCTACAGGGGGTACTCCTACGAGCAGTACTTC; cdr3_aa: CSVARYRGYSYEQYF
j_call: TRBJ2-7; v_call: TRBV28; d_call: TRBD1; clone_size: NA; cdr3_nt: TGTGCCAGCAGTTTATCCGGGACAGGGTATTACGAGCAGTACTTC; cdr3_aa: CASSLSGTGYYEQYF
j_call: TRBJ2-7; v_call: TRBV6-6; d_call: NA; clone_size: NA; cdr3_nt: TGTGCCAGCAGTCAAACAGAGTACGTGCAGTACTTC; cdr3_aa: CASSQTEYVQYF